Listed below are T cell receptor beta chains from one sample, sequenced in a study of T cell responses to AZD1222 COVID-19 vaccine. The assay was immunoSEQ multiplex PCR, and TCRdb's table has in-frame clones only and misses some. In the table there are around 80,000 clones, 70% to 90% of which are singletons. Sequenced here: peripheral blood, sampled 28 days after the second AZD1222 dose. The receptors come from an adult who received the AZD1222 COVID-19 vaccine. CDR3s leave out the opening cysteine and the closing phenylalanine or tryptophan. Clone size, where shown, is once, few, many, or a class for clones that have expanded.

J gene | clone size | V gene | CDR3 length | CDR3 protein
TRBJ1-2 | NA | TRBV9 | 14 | ASSGSRTGSNYGYT
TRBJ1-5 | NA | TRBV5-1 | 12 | ASSFGTDNQPQH
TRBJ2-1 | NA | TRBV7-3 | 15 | ASSLSGGQSSYNEQF
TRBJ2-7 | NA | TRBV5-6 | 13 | ASSTVGGGYYEQY
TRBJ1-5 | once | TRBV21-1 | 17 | ASSKVLGRGRATNQPQH
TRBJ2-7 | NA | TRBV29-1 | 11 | SGTDRGSYEQY
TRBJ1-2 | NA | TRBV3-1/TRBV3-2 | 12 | ASSQSSQGYGYT
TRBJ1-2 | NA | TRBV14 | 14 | ASSQVGMTGLRGYT
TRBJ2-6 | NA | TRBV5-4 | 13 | ASSSQGSGANVLT
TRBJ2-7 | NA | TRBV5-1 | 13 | ASSLQGASYYEQY
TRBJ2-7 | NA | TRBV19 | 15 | ASSTYRVQAFAYEQY
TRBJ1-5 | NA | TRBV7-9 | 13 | ASSGIGQGSQPQH
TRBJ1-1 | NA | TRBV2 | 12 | ASRLGALSTEAF
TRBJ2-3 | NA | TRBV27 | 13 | ASSLTSGFTDTQY
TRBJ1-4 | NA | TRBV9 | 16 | ASSVSRQGGESREKLF
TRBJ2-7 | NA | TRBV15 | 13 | ATSRDSRGSYEQY
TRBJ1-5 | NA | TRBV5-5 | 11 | ASSLGAGDPQH
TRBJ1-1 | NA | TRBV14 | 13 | ASSQNRGLRTEAF
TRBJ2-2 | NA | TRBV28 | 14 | ASSGGQGHATGELF
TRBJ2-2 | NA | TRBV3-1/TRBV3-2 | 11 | ASSRQNTGELF
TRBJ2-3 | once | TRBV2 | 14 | ASSRGGLAGTDTQY
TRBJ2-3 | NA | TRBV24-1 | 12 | ATSDPDRGVTQY
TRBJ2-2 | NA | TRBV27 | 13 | ASSILTGGTGELF
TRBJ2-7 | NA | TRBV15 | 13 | ATSRPSGDSYEQY
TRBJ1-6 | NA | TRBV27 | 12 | ASSSGRPNSPLH
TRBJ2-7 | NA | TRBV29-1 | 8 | SALLGEQY
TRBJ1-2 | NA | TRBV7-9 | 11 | ASSLEGAGGYT
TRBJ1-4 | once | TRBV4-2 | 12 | ASSQTAANEKLF
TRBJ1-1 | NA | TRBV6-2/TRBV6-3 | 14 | ASSYSTSGLNTEAF
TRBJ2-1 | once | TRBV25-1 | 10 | ASSPAAGEQF
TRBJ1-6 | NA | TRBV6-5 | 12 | ASTGQAYNSPLH
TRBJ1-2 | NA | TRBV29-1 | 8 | SVVGEGYT
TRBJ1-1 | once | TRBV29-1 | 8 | SYVHTEAF
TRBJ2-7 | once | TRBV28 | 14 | ASSFSRWGSSYEQY
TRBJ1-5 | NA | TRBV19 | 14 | ASGLTGLGSNQPQH
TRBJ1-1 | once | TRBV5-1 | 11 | ASSLEPNTEAF
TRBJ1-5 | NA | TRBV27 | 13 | ASSPRTGEFQPQH
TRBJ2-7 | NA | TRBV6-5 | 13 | ASHNRGVIIYEQY
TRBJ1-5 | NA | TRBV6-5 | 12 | ASSRGVSNQPQH
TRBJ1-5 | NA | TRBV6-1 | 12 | ASSERGVRQPQH
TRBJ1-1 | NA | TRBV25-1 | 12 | ASSFRDRSTEAF
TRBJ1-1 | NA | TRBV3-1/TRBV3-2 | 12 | ASSQARGGTEAF
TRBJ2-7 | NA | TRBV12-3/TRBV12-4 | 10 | ASSDRGYEQY
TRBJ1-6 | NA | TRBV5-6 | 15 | ASSHPTGQGYHSPLH
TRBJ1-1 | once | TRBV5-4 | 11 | ASSPPMNTEAF
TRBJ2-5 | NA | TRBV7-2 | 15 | ASSLGVGPLFQETQY
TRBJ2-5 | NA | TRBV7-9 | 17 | ASSHYGGLAGGYQETQY
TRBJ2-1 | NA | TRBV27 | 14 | ASSTYRGPTDNEQF
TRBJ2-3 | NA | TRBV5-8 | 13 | ASSLQGGGAATQY
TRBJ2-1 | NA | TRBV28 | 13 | ASSTGTGTVNEQF
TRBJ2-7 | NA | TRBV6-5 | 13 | ASSYSFPYGAEQY
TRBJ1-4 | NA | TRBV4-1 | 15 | ASSQTGARQHWEKLF
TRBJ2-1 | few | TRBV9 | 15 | ASSGRRGGFSYNEQF
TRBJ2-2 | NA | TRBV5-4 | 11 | ASRLDATGELF